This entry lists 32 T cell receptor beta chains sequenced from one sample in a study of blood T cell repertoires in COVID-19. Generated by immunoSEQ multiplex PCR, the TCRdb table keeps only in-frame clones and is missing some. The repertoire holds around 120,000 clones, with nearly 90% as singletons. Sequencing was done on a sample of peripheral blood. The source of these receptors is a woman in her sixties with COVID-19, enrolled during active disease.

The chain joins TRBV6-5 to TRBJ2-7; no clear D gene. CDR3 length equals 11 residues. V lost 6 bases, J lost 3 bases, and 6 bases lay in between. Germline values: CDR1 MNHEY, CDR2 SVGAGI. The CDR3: CASRIYYEQYF. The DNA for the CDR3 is TGTGCCAGCAGAATTTACTACGAGCAGTACTTC.

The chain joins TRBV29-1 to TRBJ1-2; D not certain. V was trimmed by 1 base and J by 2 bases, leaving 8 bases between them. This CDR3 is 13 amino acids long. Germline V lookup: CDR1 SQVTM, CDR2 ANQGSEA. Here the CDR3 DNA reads TGCAGCGTTGAAGGCACTCAAAACTATGGCTACACCTTC. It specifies CSVEGTQNYGYTF.

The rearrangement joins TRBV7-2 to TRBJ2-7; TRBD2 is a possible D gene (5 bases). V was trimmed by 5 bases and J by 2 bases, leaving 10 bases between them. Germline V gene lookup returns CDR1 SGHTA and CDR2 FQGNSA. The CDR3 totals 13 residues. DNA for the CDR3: TGTGCCAGCAGCCCACGGACTGCCTACGAGCAGTACTTC. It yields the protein CASSPRTAYEQYF.

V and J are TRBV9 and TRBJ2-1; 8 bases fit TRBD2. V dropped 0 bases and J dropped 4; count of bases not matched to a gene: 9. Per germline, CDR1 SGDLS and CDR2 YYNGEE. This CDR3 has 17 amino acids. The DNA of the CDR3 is TGTGCCAGCAGCGTAGCTCGAGCGGGGGACATGTACAATGAGCAGTTCTTC. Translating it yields CASSVARAGDMYNEQFF.

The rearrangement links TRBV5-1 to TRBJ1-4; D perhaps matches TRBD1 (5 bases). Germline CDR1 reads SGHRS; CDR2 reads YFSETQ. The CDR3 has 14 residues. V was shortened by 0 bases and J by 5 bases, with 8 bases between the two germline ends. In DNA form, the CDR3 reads TGCGCCAGCAGCTTGGGGCAGGGAAATGAAAAACTGTTTTTT. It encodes CASSLGQGNEKLFF.

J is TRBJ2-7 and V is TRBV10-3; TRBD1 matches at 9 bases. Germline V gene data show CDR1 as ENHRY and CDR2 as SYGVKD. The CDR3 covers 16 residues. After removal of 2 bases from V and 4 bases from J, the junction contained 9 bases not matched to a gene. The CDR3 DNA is TGTGCCATCAGTGAGGGTGAGGGACAGGGACATTACGAGCAGTACTTC. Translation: CAISEGEGQGHYEQYF.

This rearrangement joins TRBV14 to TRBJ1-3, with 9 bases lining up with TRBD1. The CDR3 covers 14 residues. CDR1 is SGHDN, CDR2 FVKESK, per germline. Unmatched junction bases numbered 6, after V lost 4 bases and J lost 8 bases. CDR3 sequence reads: CASSPLDRGHTIYF. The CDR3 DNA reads TGTGCCAGCAGCCCCTTGGACAGGGGACACACCATATATTTT.

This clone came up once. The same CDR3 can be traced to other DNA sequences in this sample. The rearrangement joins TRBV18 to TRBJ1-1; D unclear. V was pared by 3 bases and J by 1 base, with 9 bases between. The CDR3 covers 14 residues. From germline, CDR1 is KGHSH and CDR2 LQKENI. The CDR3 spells CASSPARENTEAFF. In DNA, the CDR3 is TGTGCCAGCTCACCGGCACGGGAGAACACTGAAGCTTTCTTT.

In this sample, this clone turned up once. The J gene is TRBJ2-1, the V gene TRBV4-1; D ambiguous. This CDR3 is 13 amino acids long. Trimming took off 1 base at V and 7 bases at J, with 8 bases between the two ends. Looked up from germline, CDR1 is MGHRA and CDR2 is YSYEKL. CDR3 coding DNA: TGCGCCAGCAGCCAAGTTATTATGAATGAGCAGTTCTTC. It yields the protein CASSQVIMNEQFF.

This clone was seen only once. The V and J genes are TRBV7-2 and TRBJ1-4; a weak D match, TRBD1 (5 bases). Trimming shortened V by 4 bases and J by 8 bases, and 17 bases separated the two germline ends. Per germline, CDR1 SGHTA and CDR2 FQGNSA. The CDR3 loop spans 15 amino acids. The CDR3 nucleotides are TGTGCCAGCAGCTCTCAGCAGGGTACTCCGGAAAAACTGTTTTTT. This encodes CASSSQQGTPEKLFF.

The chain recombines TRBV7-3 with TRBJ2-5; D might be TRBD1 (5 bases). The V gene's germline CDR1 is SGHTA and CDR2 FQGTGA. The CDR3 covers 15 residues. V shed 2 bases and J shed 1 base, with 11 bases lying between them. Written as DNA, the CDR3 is TGTGCCAGCAGCTTAGGTGGGGCCTCCCAAGAGACCCAGTACTTC. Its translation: CASSLGGASQETQYF.

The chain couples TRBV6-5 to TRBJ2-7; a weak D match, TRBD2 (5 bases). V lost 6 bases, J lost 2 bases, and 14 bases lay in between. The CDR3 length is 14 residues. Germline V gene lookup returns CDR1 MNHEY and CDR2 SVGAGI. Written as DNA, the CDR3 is TGTGCCAGCAGCCTTCCGGGAACTCCCTACGAGCAGTACTTC. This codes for CASSLPGTPYEQYF.

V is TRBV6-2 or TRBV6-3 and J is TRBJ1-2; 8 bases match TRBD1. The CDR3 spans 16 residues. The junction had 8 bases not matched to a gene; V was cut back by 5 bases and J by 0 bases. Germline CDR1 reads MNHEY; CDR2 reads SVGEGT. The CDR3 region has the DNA TGTGCCAGCAGTGGACAGGGACTCCCATCTAACTATGGCTACACCTTC. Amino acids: CASSGQGLPSNYGYTF.

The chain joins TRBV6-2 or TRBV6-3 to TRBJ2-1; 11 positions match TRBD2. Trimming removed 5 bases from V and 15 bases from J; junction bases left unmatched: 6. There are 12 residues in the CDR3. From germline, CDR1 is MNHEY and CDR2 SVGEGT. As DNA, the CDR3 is TGTGCCAGCAGTACGACTAGCGGGGTGCCGTTCTTC. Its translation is CASSTTSGVPFF.

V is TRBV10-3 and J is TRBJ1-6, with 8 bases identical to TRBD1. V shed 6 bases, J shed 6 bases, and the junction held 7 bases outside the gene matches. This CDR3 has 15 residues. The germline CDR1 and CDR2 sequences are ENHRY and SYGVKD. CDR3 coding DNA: TGTGCCATCAGGGCGGACAGGGCGGGTAATTCACCCCTCCACTTT. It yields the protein CAIRADRAGNSPLHF.

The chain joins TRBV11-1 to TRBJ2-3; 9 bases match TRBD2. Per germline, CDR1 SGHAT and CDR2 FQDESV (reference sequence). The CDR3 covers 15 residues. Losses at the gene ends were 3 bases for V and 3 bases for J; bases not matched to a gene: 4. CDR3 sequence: CASSLRSGGTDTQYF. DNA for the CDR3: TGTGCCAGCAGCTTGCGTAGCGGGGGTACAGATACGCAGTATTTT.

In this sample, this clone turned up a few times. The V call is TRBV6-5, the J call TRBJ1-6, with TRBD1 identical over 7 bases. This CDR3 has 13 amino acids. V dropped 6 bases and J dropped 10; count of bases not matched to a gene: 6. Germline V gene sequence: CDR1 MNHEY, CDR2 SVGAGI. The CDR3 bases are TGTGCCAGCAGGGGACAGAACATCTCACCCCTCCACTTT. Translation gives CASRGQNISPLHF.

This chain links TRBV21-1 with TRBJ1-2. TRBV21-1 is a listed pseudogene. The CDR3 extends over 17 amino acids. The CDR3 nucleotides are TGTGCCAGCAGCAAAGCGCTTAATGAGGGTACTAACTATGGCTACACCTTC. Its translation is CASSKALNEGTNYGYTF.

The CDR3 DNA sequence: TGTGCCAGCAGCGCTCGCGGACAGATAACCGGGGAGCTGTTTTTT. As protein: CASSARGQITGELFF. The J gene is TRBJ2-2, the V gene TRBV9, with D tentatively TRBD1 (6 bases). V was pared by 3 bases and J by 5 bases, with 14 bases between. Germline CDR1 SGDLS, CDR2 YYNGEE. The CDR3 is 15 residues long.

The CDR3 loop reads CASSIVTGDYGYTF. The CDR3 DNA reads TGTGCCAGTAGTATAGTAACAGGTGACTATGGCTACACCTTC. This rearrangement joins TRBV19 to TRBJ1-2; D might be TRBD1 (5 bases). V lost 1 base and J lost 3, with 9 bases in between. The germline V gene encodes CDR1 LNHDA and CDR2 SQIVND (reference sequence). The CDR3 runs 14 residues. Full variable domain (rest looked up from reference TRBV19 and TRBJ1-2): DGGITQSPKYLFRKEGQNVTLSCEQNLNHDAMYWYRQDPGQGLRLIYYSQIVNDFQKGDIAEGYSVSREKKESFPLTVTSAQKNPTAFYLCASSIVTGDYGYTFGSGTRLTVV.

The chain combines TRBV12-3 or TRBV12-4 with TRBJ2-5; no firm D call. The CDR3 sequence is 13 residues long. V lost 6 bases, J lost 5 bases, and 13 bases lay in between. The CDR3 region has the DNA TGTGCCAGCAGCCTGAGTCCCGAGGAGACCCAGTACTTC. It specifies CASSLSPEETQYF.

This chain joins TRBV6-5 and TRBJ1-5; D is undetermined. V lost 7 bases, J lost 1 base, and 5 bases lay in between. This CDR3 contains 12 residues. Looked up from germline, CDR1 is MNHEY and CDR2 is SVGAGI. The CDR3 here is CASMQSNQPQHF. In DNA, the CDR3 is TGTGCCAGCATGCAGAGCAATCAGCCCCAGCATTTT.

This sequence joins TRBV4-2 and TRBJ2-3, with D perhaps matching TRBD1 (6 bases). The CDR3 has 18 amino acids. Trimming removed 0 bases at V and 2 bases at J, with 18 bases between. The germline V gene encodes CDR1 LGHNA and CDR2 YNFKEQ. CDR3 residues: CASSQELRGKGHTDTQYF. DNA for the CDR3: TGTGCCAGCAGCCAAGAACTGAGGGGGAAGGGACACACAGATACGCAGTATTTT.

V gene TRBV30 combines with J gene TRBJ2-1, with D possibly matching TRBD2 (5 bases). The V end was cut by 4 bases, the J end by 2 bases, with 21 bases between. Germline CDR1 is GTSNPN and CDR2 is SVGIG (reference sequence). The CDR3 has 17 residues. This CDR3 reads CAWNRRASRRTYNEQFF. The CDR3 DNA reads TGTGCCTGGAACCGGCGGGCTAGCAGGAGAACCTACAATGAGCAGTTCTTC. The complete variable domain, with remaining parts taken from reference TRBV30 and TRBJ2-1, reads SQTIHQWPATLVQPVGSPLSLECTVEGTSNPNLYWYRQAAGRGLQLLFYSVGIGQISSEVPQNLSASRPQDRQFILSSKKLLLSDSGFYLCAWNRRASRRTYNEQFFGPGTRLTVL.

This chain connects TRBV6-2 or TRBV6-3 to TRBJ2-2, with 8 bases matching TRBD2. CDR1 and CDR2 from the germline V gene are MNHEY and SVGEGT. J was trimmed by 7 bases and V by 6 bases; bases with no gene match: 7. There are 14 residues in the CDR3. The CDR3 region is CASSPNRGGGELFF. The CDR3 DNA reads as TGTGCCAGCAGCCCGAACCGGGGGGGCGGGGAGCTGTTTTTT.

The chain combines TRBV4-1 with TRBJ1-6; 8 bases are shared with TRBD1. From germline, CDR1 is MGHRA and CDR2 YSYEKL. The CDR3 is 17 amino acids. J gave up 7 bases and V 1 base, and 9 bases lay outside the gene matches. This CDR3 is CASSQGPGTGKNSPLHF. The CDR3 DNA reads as TGCGCCAGCAGCCAAGGACCCGGGACAGGAAAAAATTCACCCCTCCACTTT.

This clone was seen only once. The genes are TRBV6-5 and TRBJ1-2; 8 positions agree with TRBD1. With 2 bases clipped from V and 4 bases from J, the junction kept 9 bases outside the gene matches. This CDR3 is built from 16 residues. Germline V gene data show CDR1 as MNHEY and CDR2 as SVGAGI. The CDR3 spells CASSYQGAETFYGYTF. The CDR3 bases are TGTGCCAGCAGTTACCAGGGGGCAGAGACCTTCTATGGCTACACCTTC.

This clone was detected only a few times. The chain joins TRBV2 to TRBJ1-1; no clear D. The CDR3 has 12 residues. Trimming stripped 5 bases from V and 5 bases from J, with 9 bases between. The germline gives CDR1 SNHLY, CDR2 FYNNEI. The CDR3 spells CASSRGRTEAFF. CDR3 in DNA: TGTGCCAGCAGTCGAGGTCGGACTGAAGCTTTCTTT.

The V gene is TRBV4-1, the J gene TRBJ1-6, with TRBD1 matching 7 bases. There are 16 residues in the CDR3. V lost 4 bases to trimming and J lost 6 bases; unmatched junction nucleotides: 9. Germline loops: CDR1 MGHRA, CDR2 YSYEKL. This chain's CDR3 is CASSLKQGRGNSPLHF. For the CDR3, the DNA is TGCGCCAGCAGCCTAAAACAGGGGCGCGGTAATTCACCCCTCCACTTT.

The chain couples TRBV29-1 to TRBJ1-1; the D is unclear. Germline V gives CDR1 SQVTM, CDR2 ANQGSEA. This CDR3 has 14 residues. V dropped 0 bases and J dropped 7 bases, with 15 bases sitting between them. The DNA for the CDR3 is TGCAGCGTTGAAGATAATGAGTTTTCAATTGAAGCTTTCTTT. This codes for CSVEDNEFSIEAFF.

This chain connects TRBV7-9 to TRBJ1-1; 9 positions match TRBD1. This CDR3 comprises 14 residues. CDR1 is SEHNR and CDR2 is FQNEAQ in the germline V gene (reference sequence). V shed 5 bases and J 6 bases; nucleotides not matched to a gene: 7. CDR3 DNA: TGTGCCAGCAGCCGCCAACAGGGGGCCTCTGAAGCTTTCTTT. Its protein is CASSRQQGASEAFF.

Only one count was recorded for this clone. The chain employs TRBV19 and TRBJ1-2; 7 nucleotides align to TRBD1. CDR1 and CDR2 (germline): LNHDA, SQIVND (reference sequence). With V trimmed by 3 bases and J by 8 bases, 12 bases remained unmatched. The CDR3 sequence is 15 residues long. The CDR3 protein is CASSIGDSRTMGYTF. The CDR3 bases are TGTGCCAGTAGTATTGGGGACAGTAGAACTATGGGCTACACCTTC.